These T cell receptor beta chains were read from a single sample in a study of OX40 agonist ivuxolimab in advanced cancers. The data were produced by immunoSEQ multiplex PCR, yet TCRdb's version contains in-frame clones alone and is incomplete. The data show some 100,000 clones, approximately 84% seen once. Sequenced here: CD4+ or CD8+ T cells sorted from blood, sampled in a trial of the OX40 agonist ivuxolimab. The receptors were sampled from an adult with an advanced solid tumor such as melanoma, head and neck, liver or kidney cancer. CDR3s include the opening cysteine and the closing phenylalanine or tryptophan. The D gene is left open where the match is weak. Size is omitted from some rows. Given values are once, few, many or a class for expanded clones.

cdr3_nt cdr3_aa d_call cdr3_length j_call clone_size v_call
TGTGCCAGCAGCACTAGCGGGAGGGCTGAAAACATTCAGTACTTC CASSTSGRAENIQYF TRBD2 15 TRBJ2-4 - TRBV6-4
TGCAGCGTAAGACAACAGGGGATGGGGACTGAAGCTTTCTTT CSVRQQGMGTEAFF TRBD1 14 TRBJ1-1 few TRBV29-1
TGTGCTAGCAACCTAGATTCAGGAGGCACTGAAGCTTTCTTT CASNLDSGGTEAFF - 14 TRBJ1-1 - TRBV7-8
TGTGCCAGTAGTATTAACGGGTTGGGGCAAGAGACCCAGTACTTC CASSINGLGQETQYF - 15 TRBJ2-5 once TRBV19
TGTGCCAGCAGCCCTGACAGGGGGCGCGTTGAAAAACTGTTTTTT CASSPDRGRVEKLFF TRBD1 15 TRBJ1-4 - TRBV7-8
TGTGCCAGCAGCCTGGGACTAGCGGGAGGTTATGAGCAGTTCTTC CASSLGLAGGYEQFF TRBD2 15 TRBJ2-1 - TRBV2
TGTGCCAGTAGCGGAAACCCGGGGACAGATACGCAGTATTTT CASSGNPGTDTQYF - 14 TRBJ2-3 - TRBV18
TGTGCCAGTAGTCCAGAGAGCTCCTACGAGCAGTACTTC CASSPESSYEQYF - 13 TRBJ2-7 - TRBV19
TGTGCCAGCAGCTTAAGGGACACCTACGATGAGCAGTTCTTC CASSLRDTYDEQFF - 14 TRBJ2-1 - TRBV7-9
TGTGCCAGCAGTAAACAGAATATGGGCAGCGGGGAGCTGTTTTTT CASSKQNMGSGELFF - 15 TRBJ2-2 - TRBV27
TGCGCCAGCAGCCAACCACGGAAAAATGAAAAACTGTTTTTT CASSQPRKNEKLFF - 14 TRBJ1-4 - TRBV4-1
TGTGCCAGCTCACCACCTTCAGCGGGAGAGAATGAGCAGTTCTTC CASSPPSAGENEQFF TRBD2 15 TRBJ2-1 - TRBV18
TGTGCCATCAGTGAGGTTGGGTACGAGCAGTACTTC CAISEVGYEQYF - 12 TRBJ2-7 - TRBV10-3
TGTGCCTGGGGCGGGACCTCGGACATTCAGTACTTC CAWGGTSDIQYF - 12 TRBJ2-4 - TRBV30
TGCGCCAGCAGCTCGACAGCTCTGAACACTGAAGCTTTCTTT CASSSTALNTEAFF - 14 TRBJ1-1 - TRBV5-1
TGCGCCAGCAGCCGACGACAGACTAGCGGAGAATACGAGCAGTACTTC CASSRRQTSGEYEQYF TRBD2 16 TRBJ2-7 - TRBV4-1
TGTGCCAGCAGGGCAGGGAACAATGAGCAGTTCTTC CASRAGNNEQFF - 12 TRBJ2-1 few TRBV28
TGTGCCAGTAGTTATCGACAGGGTATTGAGACCCAGTACTTC CASSYRQGIETQYF TRBD1 14 TRBJ2-5 - TRBV19
TGTGCCAGCAGCCCCGCCGTAACTAGCGGCAACTCCTACGAGCAGTACTTC CASSPAVTSGNSYEQYF TRBD2 17 TRBJ2-7 - TRBV11-3
TGTGCCAGCAGCTCCCTCGGGACTAGCCGCCTTGAGCAGTTCTTC CASSSLGTSRLEQFF TRBD2 15 TRBJ2-1 - TRBV7-9
TGTGCCAGCAGTCGACAGGGGGCAAACTACGAGCAGTACTTC CASSRQGANYEQYF TRBD1 14 TRBJ2-7 - TRBV2
TGTGCCAGCAGCCTACAGACAGGGGAGAACACTGAAGCTTTCTTT CASSLQTGENTEAFF TRBD1 15 TRBJ1-1 - TRBV7-2
TGTGCCATCGGCCACGGGAACTCGGGGGGCTACACCTTC CAIGHGNSGGYTF - 13 TRBJ1-2 - TRBV10-3
TGTGCCAGCAGCCCGAGAGGGGACATGAACACTGAAGCTTTCTTT CASSPRGDMNTEAFF - 15 TRBJ1-1 - TRBV7-3
TGTGCCAGTAGTATAGGGTCGACAGGGAGTAAAGAGACCCAGTACTTC CASSIGSTGSKETQYF TRBD1 16 TRBJ2-5 - TRBV19
TGTGCCAGCTCACCCCTACACGGAACCAATCAGCCCCAGCATTTT CASSPLHGTNQPQHF - 15 TRBJ1-5 - TRBV18
TGTGCCAGCACCTCTCTTCCGGGGGCTAGGGGTGGCACTGAAGCTTTCTTT CASTSLPGARGGTEAFF - 17 TRBJ1-1 - TRBV28
TGTGCCTGGAGGACGGGCGAGACCCAGTACTTC CAWRTGETQYF - 11 TRBJ2-5 few TRBV30
TGCGCCAGCAGAACAGAGCAGTTCTTC CASRTEQFF - 9 TRBJ2-1 few TRBV10-1
TGTGCCAGCAGCCAGGGACAGGGGGACGAGCAGTACTTC CASSQGQGDEQYF TRBD1 13 TRBJ2-7 few TRBV5-4
TGCGCCAGCAGCCAGACAGGGTCCCCCTACGAGCAGTACTTC CASSQTGSPYEQYF TRBD1 14 TRBJ2-7 - TRBV4-1
TGTGCCAGCAGCCGGGATCGGGGCCTGGGTGAGCAGTGCTTC CASSRDRGLGEQCF - 14 TRBJ2-7 - TRBV11-2
TGTGCCAGTAGTGGGGATGGCTACACTGAAGCTTTCTTT CASSGDGYTEAFF - 13 TRBJ1-1 - TRBV2
TGTGCCAGCAGTACTGACAGGTTCAATACTGAAGCTTTCTTT CASSTDRFNTEAFF - 14 TRBJ1-1 - TRBV2
TGTGCCAGCTCTCCCGGACAGTATAGCAATCAGCCCCAGCATTTT CASSPGQYSNQPQHF - 15 TRBJ1-5 once TRBV18
TGTGCCAGCAGCTACCAGCGGGAGGCAGATACGCAGTATTTT CASSYQREADTQYF TRBD2 14 TRBJ2-3 - TRBV7-9